A single sample gave rise to the 5 T cell receptor beta chains below, sequenced in a study of blood T cell repertoires in COVID-19. Repertoires were generated with immunoSEQ multiplex PCR, while TCRdb's copy carries only in-frame clones and drops some. The table lists about 250,000 clones, roughly four fifths of them singletons. The material sequenced was peripheral blood. Receptors originate from a man older than 75 with acute or convalescent COVID-19.

CDR3 region: CASSPWTGGPQETQYF. The CDR3 bases are TGTGCCAGCAGTCCCTGGACAGGGGGCCCCCAAGAGACCCAGTACTTC. This rearrangement joins TRBV27 to TRBJ2-5, with 11 bases that match TRBD1. Trimming took 5 bases from V and 1 from J; bases not matched to a gene: 6. Germline V lookup: CDR1 MNHEY, CDR2 SMNVEV (reference sequence). This CDR3 contains 16 residues.

This clone was observed a handful of times. The chain couples TRBV27 to TRBJ2-7, with D perhaps TRBD2 (5 bases). This CDR3 has 16 residues. Per germline, CDR1 MNHEY and CDR2 SMNVEV (reference sequence). Trimming removed 3 bases from V and 7 bases from J, with 22 bases in between. CDR3 region: CASSFLRWRGLGEQYF. CDR3 bases: TGTGCCAGCAGTTTTCTCCGTTGGAGAGGGCTGGGGGAGCAGTACTTC.

This clone was counted only a few times. In nucleotides, the CDR3 is TGTGCCAGCAGCCCGGGACAGACTCCCTACAATGAGCAGTTCTTC. Protein sequence: CASSPGQTPYNEQFF. The chain joins TRBV14 to TRBJ2-1; 7 bases match TRBD1. J gave up 2 bases and V 4 bases, and 5 bases lay outside the gene matches. CDR1 and CDR2 from the germline V gene are SGHDN and FVKESK. The CDR3 is 15 residues long. Filled out from reference TRBV14 and TRBJ2-1, the complete variable domain reads EAGVTQFPSHSVIEKGQTVTLRCDPISGHDNLYWYRRVMGKEIKFLLHFVKESKQDESGMPNNRFLAERTGGTYSTLKVQPAELEDSGVYFCASSPGQTPYNEQFFGPGTRLTVL.

V and J are TRBV27 and TRBJ1-5; 10 bases are shared with TRBD1. The CDR3 sequence is 15 residues long. Germline loops: CDR1 MNHEY, CDR2 SMNVEV (reference sequence). V shed 0 bases, J shed 6 bases, and the junction held 2 bases outside the gene matches. CDR3 residues: CASSLSWTGGQPQHF. For the CDR3, the DNA is TGTGCCAGCAGTTTATCATGGACAGGGGGTCAGCCCCAGCATTTT.

A note on this clone: Other DNA sequences in this sample translate to the same CDR3. This chain uses TRBV28 with TRBJ1-1, with 8 bases that match TRBD1. The germline V gene has CDR1 MDHEN and CDR2 SYDVKM. After removal of 7 bases from V and 0 bases from J, the junction contained 10 bases not matched to a gene. The CDR3 is made up of 16 amino acids. CDR3 sequence: CASNPGTGHMNTEAFF. The CDR3 bases are TGTGCCAGCAATCCCGGGACAGGTCACATGAACACTGAAGCTTTCTTT.